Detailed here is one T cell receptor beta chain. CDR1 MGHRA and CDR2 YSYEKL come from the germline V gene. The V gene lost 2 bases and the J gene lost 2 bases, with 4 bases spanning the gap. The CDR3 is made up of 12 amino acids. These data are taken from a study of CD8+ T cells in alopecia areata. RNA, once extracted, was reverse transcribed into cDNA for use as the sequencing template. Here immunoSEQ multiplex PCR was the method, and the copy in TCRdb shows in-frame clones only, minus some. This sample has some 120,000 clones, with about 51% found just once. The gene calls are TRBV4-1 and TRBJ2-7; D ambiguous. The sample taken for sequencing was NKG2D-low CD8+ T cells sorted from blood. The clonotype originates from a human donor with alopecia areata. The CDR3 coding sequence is TGCGCCAGCAGCCAAAATACCTACGAGCAGTACTTC. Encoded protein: CASSQNTYEQYF.